This TCR beta chain was identified during a study of a mutant IDH1 vaccine in newly diagnosed glioma (dated by TCRdb to the early 2020s). In terms of the full investigation: Eight vaccinations were administered to patients in weeks 1, 3, 5, 7, 11, 15, 19 and 23, corresponding to visits V03 through V10. Vaccination began 4-6 weeks after radiotherapy alone, or alongside temozolomide cycles in the chemotherapy-containing groups. Of the approximately 35 treated patients, approximately 62% were male and about 40% were female, and a mean age of roughly 37 years was recorded. Before enrollment, patients had received standard therapy of radiotherapy alone, temozolomide alone, or radiochemotherapy with temozolomide; most received the combination. Peripheral blood samples were drawn at six visits, namely V03 (baseline), V05, V07, V10, V12 and V13. Longitudinal TCRB deep sequencing was performed for about 25 treated patients wherever samples were available for exploratory analyses.

Library creation used the immunoSEQ multiplex PCR assay. The hsTCRB Kit was used according to the manufacturer's protocol to amplify rearranged TCR beta chain sequences. TCRB libraries were sequenced on an Illumina MiSeq. In the authors' own workflow: Demultiplexing, trimming and gene mapping were performed with the kit vendor's proprietary platform. The clones in this table, taken by TCRdb from immuneACCESS, are in-frame only. Not every clone is retained; where verified, under half of the shortfall comes from an unresolved V gene, and the cause of the rest is unknown. That table gives V, J and clone size, and the DNA gave D and trimming. In this sample the table shows 120,000 or so clones, around three quarters of which occur a single time. Clones ranked in the top ten supply about 5.5% of the sample. What this sample's time point label stands for: week 11, during vaccination. A 20-mer mutant IDH1 peptide at 300 micrograms in Montanide made up each vaccine dose, which was injected subcutaneously together with topical imiquimod. The donors had newly diagnosed IDH1-mutant astrocytomas of WHO grade 3 or 4 that showed loss of nuclear ATRX. The samples were drawn from NOA16, a multicentre, single-arm, open-label phase I trial in Germany that tested a mutant IDH1 peptide vaccine in humans for the first time. Genomic DNA for TCRB sequencing was extracted from EDTA blood using the DNeasy Blood and Tissue Kit.

General findings and caveats noted by the study authors: Vaccine-induced immune responses across multiple MHC alleles were detected in approximately 93% of patients. Pseudoprogression seemed to be unrelated to changes in the top peripheral T cell clonotypes found by TCRB sequencing. PBMC samples for TCRB deep sequencing were selected based on availability. It was noted by the authors that analyses of patient blood samples could not be reproduced owing to sample limitations.

Remarks on this clone: No cognate antigen has been identified for it. Base quality data are lacking; no much larger clone is found one base away.

The sequence derives from a man between 35 and 55 years old with glioma. Sequenced here: PBMCs, sampled from a glioma patient whose treatment included an IDH1 peptide vaccine.

The sequenced DNA: TGCGCCAGCAGCTTGGAAGGTAGCAGCACAGATACGCAGTATTTT. This is translated as CASSLEGSSTDTQYF. This receptor chain uses TRBV5-1 and TRBJ2-3, with an unclear D gene assignment. The CDR3 spans 15 residues, from the cysteine through the phenylalanine. The only DNA kept is the CDR3, 45 bases in frame from the first base. The germline V gene yields SGHRS for CDR1 and YFSETQ for CDR2. V is clipped by 0 bases and J by 0 bases, and the sequence between their germline boundaries is 8 bases long.